This TCR beta chain is drawn from a study of blood T cell repertoires in COVID-19. Overall study: Samples came from the United States, Italy and Spain, spanning acute and convalescent COVID-19. The analysed material was cDNA or gDNA that came from T cells, B-cell-depleted T cells, or PBMCs.

In the original processing: Amplification of reference gene primers provided the estimated nucleated cell counts. Only in-frame clones appear in the TCRdb table, and some are missing; sequencing was by immunoSEQ multiplex PCR. V and J calls and clone size follow that table, whereas D and trimming were derived from the DNA. The data contain 85,000 to 100,000 clones, approximately 90% of them singletons. The V gene's germline CDR1 is ENHRY and CDR2 SYGVKD. The CDR3 is made up of 13 amino acids. The ends were cut back, 5 bases at V and 7 bases at J, with 14 bases in the middle. The sequenced sample was peripheral blood. The rearrangement joins TRBV10-3 to TRBJ1-2; perhaps TRBD1 as D (6 bases). This TCR was sampled from a man aged 55 to 69 with acute or convalescent COVID-19. The CDR3 protein is CAISYPGVLGYTF. DNA for the CDR3: TGTGCCATCAGTTATCCAGGGGTGCTTGGCTACACCTTC.